One sample yielded the 22 T cell receptor beta chains listed below, sequenced in a study of post-analysis software for immune sequencing data. TCR beta cDNA libraries included unique molecular identifiers. A single record per CDR3 protein comes from TCRdb applying MiXCR to the PCR reads. The sample includes 550,000 to 700,000 distinct CDR3 sequences, 44% of them seen just once. No antigen has been identified for these receptors. Overall study results and limits: Included in a set of a few TRBV segments more frequent in patients than controls were TRBV5-6, TRBV5-1 and TRBV20-1.

The sample comprised blood. The receptors stem from a girl between 10 and 17 years old with multiple sclerosis.

The chain combines TRBV29-1 with TRBJ1-1; unclear D gene. The CDR3 length is 13 residues. Trimming left V 2 bases short and J 4 bases short, with 11 bases between. Germline lookup yields CDR1 SQVTM and CDR2 ANQGSEA. DNA for the CDR3: TGCAGCGTTGAAAGGGTCTTAGGCACTGAAGCTTTCTTT. Encoded protein: CSVERVLGTEAFF. Drawing the rest from reference TRBV29-1 and TRBJ1-1, the complete variable domain is SAVISQKPSRDICQRGTSLTIQCQVDSQVTMMFWYRQQPGQSLTLIATANQGSEATYESGFVIDKFPISRPNLTFSTLTVSNMSPEDSSIYLCSVERVLGTEAFFGQGTRLTVV.

In DNA form, the CDR3 reads TGCGCCAGCAGCTCCGGAGCGGGATTCGTTCCGGCGTTCTTC. It is translated as CASSSGAGFVPAFF. This chain uses TRBV5-1 with TRBJ2-1; 7 nucleotides agree with TRBD2. Looked up from germline, CDR1 is SGHRS and CDR2 is YFSETQ. The CDR3 is 14 residues long. V gave up 3 bases and J gave up 15 bases; unmatched junction bases: 15.

CDR3 coding DNA: TGCGCCAGCAGCTTAGGACAGGGGATGGAGCCCCAGCATTTT. It is translated as CASSLGQGMEPQHF. This chain connects TRBV5-1 to TRBJ1-5; TRBD1 matches 9 bases. This CDR3 spans 14 amino acids. Trimming cost V 2 bases and J 8 bases; bases outside gene matches: 5. The germline V gene encodes CDR1 SGHRS and CDR2 YFSETQ. The full variable domain, rest sourced from reference TRBV5-1 and TRBJ1-5, is KAGVTQTPRYLIKTRGQQVTLSCSPISGHRSVSWYQQTPGQGLQFLFEYFSETQRNKGNFPGRFSGRQFSNSRSEMNVSTLELGDSALYLCASSLGQGMEPQHFGDGTRLSIL.

The chain employs TRBV27 and TRBJ2-1; weak D call: TRBD2 (6 bases). Germline-derived CDR1 and CDR2 are MNHEY and SMNVEV (reference sequence). This CDR3 region has 14 residues. Trimming took 3 bases from V and 7 from J, leaving 13 bases between them. The CDR3 DNA reads TGTGCCAGCAGTTTCTTCGACGGAGGGAATGAGCAGTTCTTC. Its translation: CASSFFDGGNEQFF.

This clonotype was observed at least ten times. The V call is TRBV12-3 or TRBV12-4, the J call TRBJ2-5; TRBD1 is a possible D gene (6 bases). The CDR3 has 13 amino acids. The V end lost 6 bases, the J end lost 4 bases, and 12 bases lay between the germline ends. This CDR3 is CASSQGLRETQYF. As DNA, the CDR3 is TGTGCCAGCAGCCAGGGGTTGAGAGAGACCCAGTACTTC.

A few counts support this clonotype. The chain couples TRBV6-1 to TRBJ2-7, with D uncertain. The CDR3 has 12 residues. The germline gives CDR1 MNHNS, CDR2 SASEGT. The germline V and J ends were trimmed by 5 bases and 9 bases, with 14 bases remaining between them. The CDR3 DNA reads TGTGCCAGCAGTCCCCCTAGACCGATGCAGTACTTC. As protein: CASSPPRPMQYF.

This clonotype has only a few counts. V is TRBV28 and J is TRBJ2-4; D is unresolved. Between the trimmed V and J ends, which lost 6 bases and 3 bases, there was a span of 12 bases. Germline CDR1 MDHEN, CDR2 SYDVKM. The length of the CDR3 is 14 residues. The CDR3 sequence is CASRSFLGKNIQYF. The DNA of the CDR3 is TGTGCCAGCAGGTCCTTCTTGGGCAAAAACATTCAGTACTTC.

The chain carries TRBV18 and TRBJ2-7; no clear D gene. V shed 2 bases and J shed 3 bases, with 14 bases lying between them. CDR1 KGHSH and CDR2 LQKENI come from the germline V gene. CDR3 length: 15 amino acids. Here the CDR3 reads CASSPGTGSLYEQYF. The CDR3 bases are TGTGCCAGCTCACCAGGCACGGGCTCTCTCTACGAGCAGTACTTC.

The CDR3 region is CAISESTRDTNEQYF. CDR3 in DNA: TGTGCCATCAGTGAGTCGACTAGGGACACAAACGAGCAGTACTTC. The rearrangement links TRBV10-3 to TRBJ2-7, with D possibly being TRBD1 or TRBD2 (6 bases each). Germline V gene lookup returns CDR1 ENHRY and CDR2 SYGVKD. The V gene lost 0 bases and the J gene lost 5 bases, with 14 bases spanning the gap. CDR3 length: 15 residues.

V and J are TRBV6-5 and TRBJ1-1; 9 bases match TRBD1. Germline CDR1 reads MNHEY; CDR2 reads SVGAGI. Trimming at V came to 6 bases and at J to 4 bases, leaving 6 bases not matched to a gene. CDR3 length equals 14 residues. The CDR3 DNA sequence: TGTGCCAGCAGCCCGGGACAGGGCGGCACTGAAGCTTTCTTT. Its protein is CASSPGQGGTEAFF.

The chain recombines TRBV7-9 with TRBJ2-3, with TRBD2 matching 11 bases. CDR1 SEHNR and CDR2 FQNEAQ come from the germline V gene (reference sequence). J lost 0 bases, V lost 3 bases, and 11 bases had no gene match. The CDR3 has 19 residues. The chain's CDR3 is CASSFPIAGGRLSTDTQYF. The DNA for the CDR3 is TGTGCCAGCAGCTTCCCTATAGCGGGGGGGCGGCTTAGCACAGATACGCAGTATTTT.

For this clonotype: The germline gene is not matched at one end of the junction; a read error may be the cause. The chain is built from TRBV10-3 and TRBJ2-3; TRBD2 agrees at 8 bases. This CDR3 has 14 residues. Germline loops: CDR1 ENHRY, CDR2 SYGVKD. The CDR3 bases are TGTGCCATGAGTGAGGGACTAGTCCCAGATACGCAGTATTTT. Its translation: CAMSEGLVPDTQYF.

The chain is built from TRBV12-3 or TRBV12-4 and TRBJ1-2; D is unresolved. V was trimmed by 6 bases and J by 3 bases, leaving 5 bases between them. The CDR3 covers 11 residues. CDR3 in DNA: TGTGCCAGCAGACAGTACTATGGCTACACCTTC. Its protein product is CASRQYYGYTF.

V gene TRBV5-5 combines with J gene TRBJ2-5, with 13 bases lining up with TRBD2. Per germline, CDR1 SGHKS and CDR2 YYEKEE (reference sequence). The length of the CDR3 is 16 residues. V shed 6 bases, J shed 2 bases, and the junction held 7 bases outside the gene matches. The DNA for the CDR3 is TGTGCCAGCACCGCGGGACTAGCGGGAAATCAAGAGACCCAGTACTTC. Translating it yields CASTAGLAGNQETQYF.

This clonotype has a handful of counts. The chain uses TRBV20-1 and TRBJ2-7; D is uncertain. Trimming removed 5 bases from V and 1 base from J, with 18 bases in between. CDR3 length: 15 residues. From germline, CDR1 is DFQATT and CDR2 SNEGSKA (reference sequence). The CDR3 spells CSAYPPKTESYEQYF. Written as DNA, the CDR3 is TGCAGTGCTTATCCTCCCAAGACGGAATCCTACGAGCAGTACTTC.

The V gene is TRBV20-1, the J gene TRBJ2-5, with 9 nucleotides matching TRBD2. The CDR3 contains 16 residues. Trimming cost V 0 bases and J 5 bases; bases outside gene matches: 10. Germline V lookup: CDR1 DFQATT, CDR2 SNEGSKA (reference sequence). CDR3 loop: CSARDDLRGGLETQYF. For the CDR3, the DNA is TGCAGTGCTAGAGATGATCTGCGGGGGGGCCTGGAGACCCAGTACTTC.

Only a few counts were recorded for this clonotype. The chain couples TRBV4-1 to TRBJ2-7, with D perhaps TRBD1 (6 bases). Trimming left V 2 bases short and J 2 bases short, with 13 bases between. Germline CDR1 and CDR2: MGHRA and YSYEKL. The CDR3 sequence is 15 residues long. The CDR3 protein is CASSQKQGSTYEQYF. The CDR3 DNA is TGCGCCAGCAGCCAAAAACAGGGAAGTACCTACGAGCAGTACTTC.

The rearrangement uses TRBV29-1 and TRBJ1-6; 11 nucleotides match TRBD1. The CDR3 runs to 13 residues. Germline values: CDR1 SQVTM, CDR2 ANQGSEA. Trimming removed 7 bases from V and 7 bases from J; junction bases left unmatched: 3. DNA for the CDR3: TGCAGCGCGGGGACAGGGGGAAATTCACCCCTCCACTTT. It codes for CSAGTGGNSPLHF.

In its sample, this clonotype was seen a few times. The rearrangement uses TRBV2 and TRBJ2-3; tentatively, D is TRBD1 (5 bases). Germline V gene lookup returns CDR1 SNHLY and CDR2 FYNNEI. This CDR3 contains 16 residues. Deletions cut 6 bases from V and 2 bases from J, with 18 bases between. In DNA, the CDR3 is TGTGCCAGCAGACCTACAGGCACATTATCCACAGATACGCAGTATTTT. This gives the protein CASRPTGTLSTDTQYF.

The genes are TRBV29-1 and TRBJ1-2, with 7 bases fitting TRBD1. V gave up 4 bases and J gave up 3 bases; unmatched junction bases: 2. There are 12 residues in the CDR3. Germline V gene data show CDR1 as SQVTM and CDR2 as ANQGSEA. The CDR3 loop is CSVGGQHYGYTF. The CDR3, as DNA: TGCAGCGTTGGGGGACAGCACTATGGCTACACCTTC.

The J gene is TRBJ2-5, the V gene TRBV20-1; D might be TRBD2 (5 bases). CDR3 length: 15 amino acids. Germline V gives CDR1 DFQATT, CDR2 SNEGSKA (reference sequence). Trimming removed 0 bases from V and 1 base from J, with 12 bases in between. CDR3 sequence reads: CSARDIRAGQETQYF. The CDR3 coding sequence is TGCAGTGCTAGAGATATCCGTGCGGGCCAAGAGACCCAGTACTTC.

Only one count was recorded for this clonotype. The chain links TRBV10-3 to TRBJ2-4, with D hard to call. Germline-derived CDR1 and CDR2 are ENHRY and SYGVKD. The V end lost 2 bases, the J end lost 0 bases, and 11 bases lay between the germline ends. The CDR3 is 16 amino acids. CDR3 sequence (DNA): TGTGCCATCAGTGAGCAGCTAGTTCTAGCCAAAAACATTCAGTACTTC. Translation: CAISEQLVLAKNIQYF.